This is a list of T cell receptor beta chains from one sample in a study of response to subunit inactivated influenza vaccine. TCRdb reprocessed the RT-PCR reads via MiXCR and lists one record per CDR3 protein. The repertoire has about 540,000 distinct CDR3 sequences, roughly 25% of them found once; the top ten carry roughly 2.8%. This sample was shared with a second study, whose subject was T cells expressing NK-cell markers.

Sequences were derived from CD4+ T cells sorted from PBMCs, sampled 11 to 12 days after vaccination. The receptors were sampled from a man between 45 and 60 years old who received an inactivated influenza vaccine. CDR3s include the opening cysteine and the closing phenylalanine or tryptophan. The D gene is left open where the match is weak. Not every row has a clone size; where given, it reads once, few, many or a size class.

abundance,v_gene,d_gene,j_gene,CDR3nt,CDR3aa
few,TRBV2,TRBD1,TRBJ2-3,TGTGCCAGCATAGACAGGGGGCTGACAACTAGCACAGATACGCAGTATTTT,CASIDRGLTTSTDTQYF
few,TRBV20-1,NA,TRBJ1-2,TGCAGTGCTAGATCCGTGGATAGGGCTACTAACTATGGCTACACCTTC,CSARSVDRATNYGYTF
NA,TRBV20-1,NA,TRBJ1-4,TGCAGTGCTAGAGATTGGGGAAACGCAGGGGAAAAACTGTTTTTT,CSARDWGNAGEKLFF
NA,TRBV12-3/TRBV12-4,TRBD2,TRBJ2-2,TGTGCCAGCAGTTTGGATGGACTAGCGACCGGGGAGCTGTTTTTT,CASSLDGLATGELFF
NA,TRBV20-1,NA,TRBJ1-4,TGCAGTGCTAGAGAGCTGGGAGGAGAAAAACTGTTTTTT,CSARELGGEKLFF
many,TRBV6-2/TRBV6-3,NA,TRBJ2-7,TGTGCCAGCAGACGGACAGCATCCTACGAGCAGTACTTC,CASRRTASYEQYF
few,TRBV12-3/TRBV12-4,NA,TRBJ1-5,TGTGCCAGCAGTCTTGGGGGACGGTTTAGCAATCAGCCCCAGCATTTT,CASSLGGRFSNQPQHF
few,TRBV27,NA,TRBJ2-1,TGTGCCAGCAGTCCGTCAATAAGCTCCTACAATGAGCAGTTCTTC,CASSPSISSYNEQFF
few,TRBV20-1,TRBD2,TRBJ2-1,TGCAGTGCTAGAGAAGGGCTAGCGGGAGGTTACAATGAGCAGTTCTTC,CSAREGLAGGYNEQFF
NA,TRBV5-1,NA,TRBJ2-7,TGCGCCAGCAGCCGAGGGCCCGGCTACGAGCAGTACTTC,CASSRGPGYEQYF
few,TRBV12-3/TRBV12-4,NA,TRBJ1-6,TGTGCCAGCAGTTTATTCAGGGACTCACCCCTCCACTTT,CASSLFRDSPLHF
NA,TRBV10-3,NA,TRBJ1-5,TGTGCCATCAGTGAGAATGTGCCCAATCAGCCCCAGCATTTT,CAISENVPNQPQHF
NA,TRBV25-1,NA,TRBJ2-2,TGTGCCAGCAGGTCGGGGGCCGGGGAGCTGTTTTTT,CASRSGAGELFF
NA,TRBV20-1,TRBD2,TRBJ2-1,TGCAGTGCCACCAATATAGCGGGGGCCGGATCCCTATACAATGAGCAGTTCTTC,CSATNIAGAGSLYNEQFF
few,TRBV29-1,NA,TRBJ2-1,TGCAGCGGTACAGGGAAGAGGGACTCCTACAATGAGCAGTTCTTC,CSGTGKRDSYNEQFF
NA,TRBV6-1,TRBD2,TRBJ2-4,TGTGGCAGCAGCGAATTAGCGGGAGGGCAAAACATTCAGTACTTC,CGSSELAGGQNIQYF
NA,TRBV5-1,TRBD1,TRBJ2-7,TGCGCCAGCACTTACGGGACAGGTCTCTCCTACGAGCAGTACTTC,CASTYGTGLSYEQYF
NA,TRBV28,TRBD1,TRBJ2-7,TGTGCCAGCAGTACCGGGACAGGGTTTCGGGAGCAGTACTTC,CASSTGTGFREQYF
NA,TRBV29-1,NA,TRBJ2-6,TGCAGCGTTGGGGGGTCAGGGACTGGGGCCAACGTCCTGACTTTC,CSVGGSGTGANVLTF
few,TRBV7-9,TRBD1,TRBJ2-3,TGTGCCAGCAGCTTGAGCGGACAGGGAAGCACAGATACGCAGTATTTT,CASSLSGQGSTDTQYF
NA,TRBV6-6,NA,TRBJ1-5,TGTGCCAGCAGCCGTGACCTTAGCAATCAGCCCCAGCATTTT,CASSRDLSNQPQHF
NA,TRBV3-1,NA,TRBJ2-7,TGTGCCAGCAGCCAAGATCTAGGCACCTACGAGCAGTACTTC,CASSQDLGTYEQYF
NA,TRBV6-2/TRBV6-3,NA,TRBJ2-2,TGTGCCAGCAAAGATTTAGTGAACACCGGGGAGCTGTTTTTT,CASKDLVNTGELFF
NA,TRBV20-1,NA,TRBJ2-1,TGCAGTGCTAGCGGAAATTACAATGAGCAGTTCTTC,CSASGNYNEQFF
NA,TRBV10-3,TRBD2,TRBJ2-1,TGTGCCATCAGTGATTCCCCAGCGGGGGGATCCTACAATGAGCAGTTCTTC,CAISDSPAGGSYNEQFF
few,TRBV20-1,NA,TRBJ1-2,TGCAGTGCTGCGGTGGGGGGACTGGGCTATGGCTACACCTTC,CSAAVGGLGYGYTF
NA,TRBV5-1,NA,TRBJ1-4,TGCGCCAGCAGCCGCTCAAGGGGCCGTAATGAAAAACTGTTTTTT,CASSRSRGRNEKLFF